The T cell receptor beta chain under discussion was sequenced for a study of blood T cell repertoires in COVID-19. Turning to the study itself: Some COVID-19 samples were acute and others convalescent; all came from the United States, Italy and Spain. PBMCs, B-cell-depleted T cells, or T cells were the source of the cDNA or gDNA that made up the material.

Generated by immunoSEQ multiplex PCR, the TCRdb table keeps only in-frame clones and is missing some. The sample lists about 140,000 clones; 60% to 85% were seen once. The length of the CDR3 is 15 residues. In germline, CDR1 is SGHRS, CDR2 YFSETQ. The V and J ends lost 0 bases and 2 bases respectively, with 9 bases between them. The TCR comes from a man aged 50 to 60 with acute or convalescent COVID-19. The sample was peripheral blood. V gene TRBV5-1 combines with J gene TRBJ2-1; TRBD1 might be the D (6 bases). The CDR3 region is CASSLGGQAYNEQFF. The DNA of the CDR3 is TGCGCCAGCAGCTTGGGGGGGCAGGCCTACAATGAGCAGTTCTTC.